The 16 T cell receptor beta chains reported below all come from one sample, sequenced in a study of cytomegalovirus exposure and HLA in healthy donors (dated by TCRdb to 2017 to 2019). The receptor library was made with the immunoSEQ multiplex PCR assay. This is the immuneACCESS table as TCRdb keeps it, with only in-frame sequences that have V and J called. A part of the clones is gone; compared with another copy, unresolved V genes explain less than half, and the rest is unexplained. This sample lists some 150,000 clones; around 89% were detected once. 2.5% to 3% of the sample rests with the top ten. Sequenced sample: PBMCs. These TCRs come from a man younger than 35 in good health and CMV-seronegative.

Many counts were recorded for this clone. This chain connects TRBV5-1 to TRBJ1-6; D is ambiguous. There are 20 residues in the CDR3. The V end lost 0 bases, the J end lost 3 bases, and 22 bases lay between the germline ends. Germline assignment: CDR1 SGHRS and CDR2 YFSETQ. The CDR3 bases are TGCGCCAGCAGCTTGGAAGGGTCCGGGGTTGGGAGTAACTATAATTCACCCCTCCACTTT. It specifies CASSLEGSGVGSNYNSPLHF.

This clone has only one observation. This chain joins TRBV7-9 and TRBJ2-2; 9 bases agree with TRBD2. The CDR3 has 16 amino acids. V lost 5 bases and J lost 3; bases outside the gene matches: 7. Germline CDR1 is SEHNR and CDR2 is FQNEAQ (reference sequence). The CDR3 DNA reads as TGTGCCAGCAGCGGAGACCGGACTAGCGACACCGGGGAGCTGTTTTTT. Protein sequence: CASSGDRTSDTGELFF.

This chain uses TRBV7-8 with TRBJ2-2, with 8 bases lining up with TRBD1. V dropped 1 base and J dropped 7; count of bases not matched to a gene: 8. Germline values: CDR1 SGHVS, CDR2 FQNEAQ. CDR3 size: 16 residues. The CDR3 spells CASSLVRTGLSGELFF. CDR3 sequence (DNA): TGTGCCAGCAGCTTAGTGAGGACAGGGCTAAGCGGGGAGCTGTTTTTT.

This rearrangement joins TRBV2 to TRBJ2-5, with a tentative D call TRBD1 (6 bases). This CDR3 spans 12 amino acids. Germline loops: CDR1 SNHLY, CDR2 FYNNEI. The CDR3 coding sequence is TGTGCAACAAGTTGGGGGCCGGGGACCCAGTACTTC. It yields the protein CATSWGPGTQYF.

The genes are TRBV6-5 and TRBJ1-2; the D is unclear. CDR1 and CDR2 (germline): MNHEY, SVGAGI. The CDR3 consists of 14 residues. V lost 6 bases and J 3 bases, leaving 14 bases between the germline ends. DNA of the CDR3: TGTGCCAGCAGACCCTTGACACCTCACTATGGCTACACCTTC. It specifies CASRPLTPHYGYTF.

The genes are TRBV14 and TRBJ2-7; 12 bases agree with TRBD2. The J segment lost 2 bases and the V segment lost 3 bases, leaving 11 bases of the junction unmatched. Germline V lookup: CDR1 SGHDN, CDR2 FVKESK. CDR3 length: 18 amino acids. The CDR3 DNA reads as TGTGCCAGCAGCCAGACTAGCGGGAGACGGGGGGGCACCTACGAGCAGTACTTC. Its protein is CASSQTSGRRGGTYEQYF.

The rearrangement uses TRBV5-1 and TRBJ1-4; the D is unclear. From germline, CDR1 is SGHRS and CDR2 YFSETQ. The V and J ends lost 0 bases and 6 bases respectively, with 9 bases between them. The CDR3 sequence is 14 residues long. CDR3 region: CASSLGHSDEKLFF. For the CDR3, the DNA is TGCGCCAGCAGCTTGGGTCATTCGGATGAAAAACTGTTTTTT.

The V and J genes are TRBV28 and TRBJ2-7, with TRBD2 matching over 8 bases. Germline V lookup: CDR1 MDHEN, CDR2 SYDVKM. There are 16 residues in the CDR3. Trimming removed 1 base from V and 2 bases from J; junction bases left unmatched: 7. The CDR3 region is CASSLLLAERAYEQYF. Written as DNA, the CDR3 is TGTGCCAGCAGTTTATTACTAGCGGAGCGGGCCTACGAGCAGTACTTC.

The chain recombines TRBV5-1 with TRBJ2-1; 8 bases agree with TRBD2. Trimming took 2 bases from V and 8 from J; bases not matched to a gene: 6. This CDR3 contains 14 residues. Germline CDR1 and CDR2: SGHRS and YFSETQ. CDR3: CASSFTAGEYEQFF. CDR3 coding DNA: TGCGCCAGCAGCTTCACAGCGGGAGAGTATGAGCAGTTCTTC. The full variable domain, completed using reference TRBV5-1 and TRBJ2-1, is KAGVTQTPRYLIKTRGQQVTLSCSPISGHRSVSWYQQTPGQGLQFLFEYFSETQRNKGNFPGRFSGRQFSNSRSEMNVSTLELGDSALYLCASSFTAGEYEQFFGPGTRLTVL.

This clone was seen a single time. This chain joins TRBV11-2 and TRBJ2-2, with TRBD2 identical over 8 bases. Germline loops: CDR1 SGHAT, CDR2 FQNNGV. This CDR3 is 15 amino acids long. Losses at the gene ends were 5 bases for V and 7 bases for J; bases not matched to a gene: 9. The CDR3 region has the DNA TGTGCCAGCAGCCTTATCGGGGGGGCAAGCGGGGAGCTGTTTTTT. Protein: CASSLIGGASGELFF.

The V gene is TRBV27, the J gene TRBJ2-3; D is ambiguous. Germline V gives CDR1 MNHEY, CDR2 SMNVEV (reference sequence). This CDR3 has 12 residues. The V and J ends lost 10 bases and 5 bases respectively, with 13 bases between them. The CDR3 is CAIGTKGDTQYF. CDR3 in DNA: TGTGCCATCGGCACTAAAGGAGATACGCAGTATTTT.

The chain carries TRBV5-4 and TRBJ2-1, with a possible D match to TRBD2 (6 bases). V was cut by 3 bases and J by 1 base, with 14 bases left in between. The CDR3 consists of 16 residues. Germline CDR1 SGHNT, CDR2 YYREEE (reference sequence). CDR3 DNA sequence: TGTGCCAGCAGCTCACGGGGGTCCAGGTCCTACAATGAGCAGTTCTTC. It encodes CASSSRGSRSYNEQFF.

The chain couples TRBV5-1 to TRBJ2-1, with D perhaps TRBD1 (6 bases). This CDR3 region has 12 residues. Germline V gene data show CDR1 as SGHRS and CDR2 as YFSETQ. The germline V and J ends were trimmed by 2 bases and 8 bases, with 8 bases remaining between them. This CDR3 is CASSLQGDEQFF. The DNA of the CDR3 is TGCGCCAGCAGCTTACAGGGTGATGAGCAGTTCTTC.

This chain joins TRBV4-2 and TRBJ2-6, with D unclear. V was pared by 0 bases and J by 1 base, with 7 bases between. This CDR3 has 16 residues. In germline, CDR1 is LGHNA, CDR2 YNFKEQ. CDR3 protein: CASSQELGSGANVLTF. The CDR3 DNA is TGTGCCAGCAGCCAAGAACTCGGTTCTGGGGCCAACGTCCTGACTTTC.

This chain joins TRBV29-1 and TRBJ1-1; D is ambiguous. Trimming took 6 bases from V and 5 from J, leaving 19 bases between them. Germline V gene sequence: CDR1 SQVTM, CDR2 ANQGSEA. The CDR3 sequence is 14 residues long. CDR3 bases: TGCAGCGTCGGATACCGGGGAGAAAGGACTGAAGCTTTCTTT. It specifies CSVGYRGERTEAFF.

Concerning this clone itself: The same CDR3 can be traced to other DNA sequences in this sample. The CDR3 nucleotides read TGCAGCGTTCAGGGGTCGAACACTGAAGCTTTCTTT. This codes for CSVQGSNTEAFF. V usage is TRBV29-1 and J usage is TRBJ1-1; D might be TRBD1 (6 bases). The V end lost 5 bases, the J end lost 1 base, and 8 bases lay between the germline ends. This CDR3 has 12 residues. CDR1 SQVTM and CDR2 ANQGSEA come from the germline V gene.